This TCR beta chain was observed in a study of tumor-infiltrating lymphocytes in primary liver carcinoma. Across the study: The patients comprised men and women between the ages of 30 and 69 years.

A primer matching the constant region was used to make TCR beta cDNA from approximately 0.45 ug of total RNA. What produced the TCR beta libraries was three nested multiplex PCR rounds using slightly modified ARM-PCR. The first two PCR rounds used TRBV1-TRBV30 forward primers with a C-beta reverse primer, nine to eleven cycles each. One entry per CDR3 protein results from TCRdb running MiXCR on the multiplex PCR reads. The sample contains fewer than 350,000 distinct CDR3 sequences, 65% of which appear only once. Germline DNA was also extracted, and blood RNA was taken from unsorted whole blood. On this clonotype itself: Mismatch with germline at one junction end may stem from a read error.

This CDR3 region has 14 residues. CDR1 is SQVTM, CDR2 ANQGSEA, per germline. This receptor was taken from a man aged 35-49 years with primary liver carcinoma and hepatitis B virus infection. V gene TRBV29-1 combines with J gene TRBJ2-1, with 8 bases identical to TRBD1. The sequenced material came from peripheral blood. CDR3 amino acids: CSVAGQDSYSEQLF. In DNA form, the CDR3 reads TGCAGCGTTGCGGGACAGGATTCCTACAGTGAGCAGCTCTTC.